The T cell receptor beta chain under discussion was sequenced for a study of cytomegalovirus exposure and HLA in healthy donors. Across the study: Around 85 million unique TCR sequences came from HLA-typed donors in an early release. Study findings and constraints: In an earlier analysis, most TCR beta V segments were productive about 90% or about 30% of the time.

This CDR3 has 15 residues. Germline loops: CDR1 SGDLS, CDR2 YYNGEE. Trimming removed 4 bases from V and 3 bases from J, with 11 bases in between. PCR primers comprised 60 Vbeta and 13 Jbeta primers. Only in-frame clones appear in the TCRdb table, and some are missing; sequencing was by immunoSEQ multiplex PCR. In the table there are roughly 86,000 clones, over 65% of which are singletons. These donors, healthy bone marrow donors, were studied. Concerning this clone: Its target is not known.

Sequencing used PBMCs. This chain links TRBV9 with TRBJ2-6, with D possibly being TRBD1 (5 bases). This receptor was identified in a man aged 25-40 years in good health and CMV-seronegative. The CDR3 nucleotides are TGTGCCAGCAGCCCCTGGGGCGGTGGGGCCAACGTCCTGACTTTC. It is translated as CASSPWGGGANVLTF. Variable domain in full (rest from reference TRBV9 and TRBJ2-6): DSGVTQTPKHLITATGQRVTLRCSPRSGDLSVYWYQQSLDQGLQFLIQYYNGEERAKGNILERFSAQQFPDLHSELNLSSLELGDSALYFCASSPWGGGANVLTFGAGSRLTVL.